This TCR beta chain was identified during a study of shared clonotypes between healthy human individuals. Study-wide findings and caveats: Naive subsets, compared against memory subsets, generally had larger estimated richness values. Shared clonotypes across all four donors exceeded non-shared ones in generation probability. Between several donors, naive CD4 clonotypes were shared at a level of approximately 5%.

In germline, CDR1 is SGHRS, CDR2 YFSETQ. The V and J ends lost 4 bases and 10 bases, in that order; junction bases with no gene match: 13. The CDR3 totals 15 residues. It was at deep level that the assay was run. TCRdb's copy holds only in-frame clones and misses some; the assay was immunoSEQ multiplex PCR. The sample has about 1 million clones, around 82% seen once. A word on this clone: Antigen: not known.

This chain links TRBV5-1 with TRBJ2-1; 8 bases are shared with TRBD2. The source is a young man in good health. Some clones in this sample may be carry-over from other donors' samples. The specimen was memory CD4+ T cells from PBMCs. Subset specified: CD45RA-negative fraction. The CDR3 sequence is CASSPPSRGGGEQFF. CDR3 nucleotides: TGCGCCAGCAGCCCACCTTCACGAGGCGGGGGGGAGCAGTTCTTC. The full variable domain, in which reference TRBV5-1 and TRBJ2-1 provide the parts outside the CDR3, is KAGVTQTPRYLIKTRGQQVTLSCSPISGHRSVSWYQQTPGQGLQFLFEYFSETQRNKGNFPGRFSGRQFSNSRSEMNVSTLELGDSALYLCASSPPSRGGGEQFFGPGTRLTVL.